Following are 4 T cell receptor beta chains from one sample sequenced in a study of tumor and adjacent non-tumor tissue in lung cancer. This sample's RNA came from whole unsorted tissue. This non-tumor lung sample came from over 3 cm beyond the tumor edge. Three rounds of nested PCR, following a modified ARM-PCR protocol, produced the TCRbeta library. MiXCR, applied by TCRdb to the multiplex PCR reads, yields one record per CDR3 protein. The data hold some 80,000 distinct CDR3 sequences, with 65% to 80% observed a single time. The sample was distant non-tumor lung tissue. Receptor source: a woman between 45 and 65 years old with non-small cell lung cancer.

Regarding this clonotype: A junction end diverges from the germline sequence, so it may reflect a read error. This chain joins TRBV11-2 and TRBJ1-1; tentative D call: TRBD1 (6 bases). This CDR3 contains 15 residues. Germline V gives CDR1 SGHAT, CDR2 FQNNGV. This chain's CDR3 is CASSLEPGADTEAFF. The CDR3 DNA is TGTGCCAGCAGTTTAGAGCCGGGGGCGGACACAGAAGCTTTCTTT.

This clonotype has ten or more counts. The rearrangement joins TRBV7-9 to TRBJ1-6; D not certain. V was clipped by 5 bases and J by 0 bases, with 14 bases between them. CDR1 is SEHNR and CDR2 is FQNEAQ in the germline V gene (reference sequence). The CDR3 is 17 amino acids. CDR3 DNA sequence: TGTGCCAGCAGCGCTGGACCGTCCAGCTCCTATAATTCACCCCTCCACTTT. Its translation: CASSAGPSSSYNSPLHF.

This clonotype was counted at least ten times. The rearrangement uses TRBV10-2 and TRBJ2-3; D unclear. V was shortened by 7 bases and J by 8 bases, with 19 bases between the two germline ends. CDR1 and CDR2 (germline): WSHSY, SAAADI. The CDR3 has 14 residues. Here the CDR3 reads CASTPDNWLGTQYF. CDR3 in DNA: TGCGCCAGCACCCCAGACAACTGGCTGGGTACGCAGTATTTT.

Worth noting for this clonotype: One junction end disagrees with the germline gene, perhaps due to a read error. The V gene is TRBV4-2, the J gene TRBJ2-2, with a possible D match to TRBD2 (6 bases). This CDR3 has 14 residues. The germline V gene encodes CDR1 LGHNA and CDR2 YNFKEQ. DNA for the CDR3: TGTGCCAGCAGCCAAGGACTAGACACTGGGGAGCCGTTTTTT. Its translation is CASSQGLDTGEPFF.